The sequence of this T cell receptor beta chain was determined in a study of a mutant IDH1 vaccine in newly diagnosed glioma. In germline, CDR1 is SGHTA, CDR2 FQGNSA. Trimming removed 0 bases from V and 6 bases from J, with 9 bases in between. The CDR3 spans 14 residues. As to time point: week 11, during vaccination. The content of each vaccine dose was 300 ug of mutant IDH1 20-mer peptide, and topical imiquimod accompanied it. Donors harbored newly found WHO grade 3 or 4 IDH1-mutant, ATRX-lost astrocytomas. Note on this clone: Its antigen is unidentified.

The table came from immunoSEQ multiplex PCR; TCRdb's copy has only in-frame clones and leaves some out. This table has fewer than 75,000 clones, 65% to 85% appearing once. This rearrangement joins TRBV7-2 to TRBJ1-5, with D uncertain. The clonotype comes from a woman aged 45-65 years with glioma. Sequenced material: PBMCs, taken from a glioma patient whose treatment included an IDH1 peptide vaccine. The CDR3 DNA reads TGTGCCAGCAGCTTAGCGCTGGGGAGTCAGCCCCAGCATTTT. This sequence encodes CASSLALGSQPQHF.